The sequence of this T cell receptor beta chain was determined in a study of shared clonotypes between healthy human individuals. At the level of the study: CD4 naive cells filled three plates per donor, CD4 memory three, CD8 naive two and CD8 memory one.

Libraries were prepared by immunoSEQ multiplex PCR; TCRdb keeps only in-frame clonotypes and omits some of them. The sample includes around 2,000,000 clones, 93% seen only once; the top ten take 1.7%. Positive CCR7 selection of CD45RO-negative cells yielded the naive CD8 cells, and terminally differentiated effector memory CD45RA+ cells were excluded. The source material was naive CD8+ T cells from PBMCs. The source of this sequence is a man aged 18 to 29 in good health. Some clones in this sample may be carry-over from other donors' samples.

CDR3 nucleotides: TGTGCCAGCAGTGAATTGGCAGGGCACAATCAGCCCCAGCATTTT. Translating it yields CASSELAGHNQPQHF. This rearrangement joins TRBV6-1 to TRBJ1-5; TRBD1 might be the D (5 bases). This CDR3 is built from 15 residues. Deletions cut 2 bases from V and 3 bases from J, with 11 bases between. Germline assignment: CDR1 MNHNS and CDR2 SASEGT.